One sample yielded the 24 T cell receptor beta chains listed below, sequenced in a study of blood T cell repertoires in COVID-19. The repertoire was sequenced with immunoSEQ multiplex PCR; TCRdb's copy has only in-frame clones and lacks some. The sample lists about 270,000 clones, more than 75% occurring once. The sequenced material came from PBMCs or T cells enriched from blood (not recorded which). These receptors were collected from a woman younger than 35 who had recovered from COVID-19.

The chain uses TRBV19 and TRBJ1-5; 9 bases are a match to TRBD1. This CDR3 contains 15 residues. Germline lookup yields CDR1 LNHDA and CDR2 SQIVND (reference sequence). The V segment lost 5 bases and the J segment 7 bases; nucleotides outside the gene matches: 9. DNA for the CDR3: TGTGCCAGTAGTGTAACAGGGGGCGCGGGGCAGCCCCAGCATTTT. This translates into CASSVTGGAGQPQHF.

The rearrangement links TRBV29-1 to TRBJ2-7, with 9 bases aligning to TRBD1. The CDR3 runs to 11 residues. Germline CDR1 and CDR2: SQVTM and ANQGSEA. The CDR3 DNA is TGCTCGGGACAGGGCATTGGGGAGCAGTACTTC. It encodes CSGQGIGEQYF.

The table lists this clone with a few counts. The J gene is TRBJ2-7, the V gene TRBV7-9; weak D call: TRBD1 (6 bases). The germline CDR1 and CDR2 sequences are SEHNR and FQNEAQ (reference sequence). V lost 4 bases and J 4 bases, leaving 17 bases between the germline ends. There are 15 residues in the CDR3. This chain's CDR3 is CASSSKDSTPYEQYF. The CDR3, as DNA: TGTGCCAGCAGCTCGAAGGACAGTACCCCATACGAGCAGTACTTC.

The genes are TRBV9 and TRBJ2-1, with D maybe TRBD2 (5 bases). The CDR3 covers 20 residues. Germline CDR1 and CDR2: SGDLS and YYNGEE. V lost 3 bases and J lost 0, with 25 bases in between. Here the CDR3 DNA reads TGTGCCAGCAGCGCCTCCCCTTACGAGACTACGCTCAGCTCCTACAATGAGCAGTTCTTC. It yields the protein CASSASPYETTLSSYNEQFF.

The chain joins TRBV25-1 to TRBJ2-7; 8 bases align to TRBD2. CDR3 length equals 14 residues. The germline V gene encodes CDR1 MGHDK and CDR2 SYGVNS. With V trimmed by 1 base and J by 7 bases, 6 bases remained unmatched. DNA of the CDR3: TGTGCCAGCAGTGAATGGAGCGGGGGACGGGAGCAGTACTTC. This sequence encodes CASSEWSGGREQYF.

The CDR3 spells CASSHRTGPTEAFF. The CDR3 region has the DNA TGTGCCAGCAGTCATCGGACAGGTCCCACTGAAGCTTTCTTT. The chain has TRBV27 and TRBJ1-1, with TRBD1 identical over 7 bases. V trimming: 5 bases; J trimming: 4 bases; junction bases outside the gene matches: 7. Germline CDR1 MNHEY, CDR2 SMNVEV (reference sequence). The CDR3 sequence is 14 residues long.

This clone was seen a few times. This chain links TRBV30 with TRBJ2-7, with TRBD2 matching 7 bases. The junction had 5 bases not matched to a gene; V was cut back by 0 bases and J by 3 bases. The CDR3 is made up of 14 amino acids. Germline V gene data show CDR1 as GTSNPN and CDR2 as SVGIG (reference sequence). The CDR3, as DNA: TGTGCCTGGAGTGTACTTCAGCGGGGCTACGAGCAGTACTTC. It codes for CAWSVLQRGYEQYF.

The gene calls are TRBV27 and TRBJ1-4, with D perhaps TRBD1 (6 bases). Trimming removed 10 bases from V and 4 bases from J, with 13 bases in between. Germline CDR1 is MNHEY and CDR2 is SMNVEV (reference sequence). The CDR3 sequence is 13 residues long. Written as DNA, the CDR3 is TGTGCCACCGCAACAGGGTATAATGAAAAACTGTTTTTT. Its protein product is CATATGYNEKLFF. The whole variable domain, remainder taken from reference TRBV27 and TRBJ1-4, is EAQVTQNPRYLITVTGKKLTVTCSQNMNHEYMSWYRQDPGLGLRQIYYSMNVEVTDKGDVPEGYKVSRKEKRNFPLILESPSPNQTSLYFCATATGYNEKLFFGSGTQLSVL.

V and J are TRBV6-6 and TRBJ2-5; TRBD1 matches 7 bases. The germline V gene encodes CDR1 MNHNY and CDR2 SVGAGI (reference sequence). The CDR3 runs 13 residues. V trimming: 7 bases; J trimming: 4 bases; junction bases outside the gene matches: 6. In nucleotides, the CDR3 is TGTGCCAGCACATTGGGACAGCGAGAGACCCAGTACTTC. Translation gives CASTLGQRETQYF.

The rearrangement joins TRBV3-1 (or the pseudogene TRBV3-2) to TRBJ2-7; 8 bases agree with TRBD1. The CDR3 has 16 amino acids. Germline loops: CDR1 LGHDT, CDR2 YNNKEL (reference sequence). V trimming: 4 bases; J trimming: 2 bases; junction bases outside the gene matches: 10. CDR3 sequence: CASSPSRTGTPYEQYF. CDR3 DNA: TGTGCCAGCAGCCCCAGTCGGACAGGGACCCCCTACGAGCAGTACTTC.

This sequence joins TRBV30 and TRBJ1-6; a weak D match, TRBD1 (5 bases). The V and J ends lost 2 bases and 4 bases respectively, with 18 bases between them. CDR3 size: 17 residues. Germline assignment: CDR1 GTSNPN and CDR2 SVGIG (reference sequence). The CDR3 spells CAWSFQRGGRYNSPLHF. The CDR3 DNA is TGTGCCTGGAGTTTCCAGCGGGGGGGTAGATATAATTCACCCCTCCACTTT.

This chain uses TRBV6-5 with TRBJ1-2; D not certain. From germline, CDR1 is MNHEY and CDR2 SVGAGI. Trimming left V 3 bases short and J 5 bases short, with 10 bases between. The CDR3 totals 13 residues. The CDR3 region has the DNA TGTGCCAGCAGTTATGAGGGAGGGTATGGCTACACCTTC. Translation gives CASSYEGGYGYTF.

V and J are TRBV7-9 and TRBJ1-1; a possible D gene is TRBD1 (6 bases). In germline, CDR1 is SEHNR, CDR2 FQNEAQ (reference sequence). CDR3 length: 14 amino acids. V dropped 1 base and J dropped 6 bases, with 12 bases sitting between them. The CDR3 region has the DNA TGTGCCAGCAGCTTAGTTCAGGGGATGGCTGAAGCTTTCTTT. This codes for CASSLVQGMAEAFF.

CDR3 bases: TGTGCCAGCAGCTTGGTACAGGATTTCACAGATACGCAGTATTTT. This gives the protein CASSLVQDFTDTQYF. The V and J genes are TRBV5-5 and TRBJ2-3, with D tentatively TRBD1 (5 bases). Germline CDR1 and CDR2: SGHKS and YYEKEE (reference sequence). The V gene lost 0 bases and the J gene lost 2 bases, with 10 bases spanning the gap. The CDR3 extends over 15 amino acids.

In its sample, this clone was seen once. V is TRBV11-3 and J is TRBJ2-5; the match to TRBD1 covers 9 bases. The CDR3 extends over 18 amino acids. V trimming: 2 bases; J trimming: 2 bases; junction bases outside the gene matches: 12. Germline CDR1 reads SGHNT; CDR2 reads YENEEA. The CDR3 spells CASSLSGWGQGLQETQYF. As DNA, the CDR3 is TGTGCCAGCAGCTTAAGTGGGTGGGGACAGGGATTACAAGAGACCCAGTACTTC.

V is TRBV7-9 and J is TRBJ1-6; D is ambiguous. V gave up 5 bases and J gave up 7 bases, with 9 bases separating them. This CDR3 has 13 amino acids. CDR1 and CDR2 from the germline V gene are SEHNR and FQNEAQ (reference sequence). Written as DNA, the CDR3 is TGTGCCAGCAGCCCACAGTCGAATTCACCCCTCCACTTT. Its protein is CASSPQSNSPLHF.

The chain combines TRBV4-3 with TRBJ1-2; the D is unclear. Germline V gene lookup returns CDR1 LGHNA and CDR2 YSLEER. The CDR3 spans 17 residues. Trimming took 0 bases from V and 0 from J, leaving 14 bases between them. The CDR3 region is CASSQEVWQEANYGYTF. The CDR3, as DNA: TGCGCCAGCAGCCAAGAAGTATGGCAAGAAGCTAACTATGGCTACACCTTC.

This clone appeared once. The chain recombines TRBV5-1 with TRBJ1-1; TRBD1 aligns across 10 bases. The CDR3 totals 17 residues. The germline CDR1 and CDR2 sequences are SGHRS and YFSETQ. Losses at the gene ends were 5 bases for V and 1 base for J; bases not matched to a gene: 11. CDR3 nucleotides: TGCGCCAGCAGTCTTCGACCGGGACAGGGGAAGAACACTGAAGCTTTCTTT. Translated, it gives CASSLRPGQGKNTEAFF.

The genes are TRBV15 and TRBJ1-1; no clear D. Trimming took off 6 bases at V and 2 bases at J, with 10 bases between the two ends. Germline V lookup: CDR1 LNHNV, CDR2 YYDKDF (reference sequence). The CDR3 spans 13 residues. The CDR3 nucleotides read TGTGCCACCAGATCGACAATAAACACTGAAGCTTTCTTT. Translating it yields CATRSTINTEAFF.

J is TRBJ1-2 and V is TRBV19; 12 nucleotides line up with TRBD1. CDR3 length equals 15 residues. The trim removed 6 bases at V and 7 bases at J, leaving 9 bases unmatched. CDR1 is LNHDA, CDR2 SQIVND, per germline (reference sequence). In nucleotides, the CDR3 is TGTGCCAGTAGCCCTCCGGGACAGGGGGCTGGTGGCTACACCTTC. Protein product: CASSPPGQGAGGYTF. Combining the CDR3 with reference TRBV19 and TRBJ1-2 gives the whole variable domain DGGITQSPKYLFRKEGQNVTLSCEQNLNHDAMYWYRQDPGQGLRLIYYSQIVNDFQKGDIAEGYSVSREKKESFPLTVTSAQKNPTAFYLCASSPPGQGAGGYTFGSGTRLTVV.

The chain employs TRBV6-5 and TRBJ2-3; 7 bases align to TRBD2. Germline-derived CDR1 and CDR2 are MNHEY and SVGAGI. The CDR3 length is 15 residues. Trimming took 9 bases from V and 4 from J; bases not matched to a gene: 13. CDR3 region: CARPLTGLRSDTQYF. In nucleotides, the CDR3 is TGTGCCAGGCCTCTGACGGGACTAAGATCAGATACGCAGTATTTT.

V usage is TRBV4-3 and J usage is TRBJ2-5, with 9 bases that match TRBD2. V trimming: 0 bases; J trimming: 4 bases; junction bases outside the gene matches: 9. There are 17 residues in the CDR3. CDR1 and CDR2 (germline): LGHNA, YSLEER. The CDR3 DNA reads TGCGCCAGCAGCCAAGATGGGGCTAGCGGGGAGGGAGAGACCCAGTACTTC. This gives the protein CASSQDGASGEGETQYF.

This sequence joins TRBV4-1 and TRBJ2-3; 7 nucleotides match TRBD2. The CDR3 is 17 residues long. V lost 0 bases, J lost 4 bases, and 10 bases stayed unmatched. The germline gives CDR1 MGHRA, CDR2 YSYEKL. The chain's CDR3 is CASSQDVDGGLSDTQYF. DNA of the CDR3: TGCGCCAGCAGCCAAGATGTAGACGGGGGGTTATCAGATACGCAGTATTTT.

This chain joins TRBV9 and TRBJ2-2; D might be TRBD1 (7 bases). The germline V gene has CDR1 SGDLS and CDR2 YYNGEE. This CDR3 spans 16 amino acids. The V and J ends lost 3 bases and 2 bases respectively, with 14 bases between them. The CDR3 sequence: CASSDQGGINTGELFF. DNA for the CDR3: TGTGCCAGCAGCGATCAGGGGGGAATTAACACCGGGGAGCTGTTTTTT.